The 25 T cell receptor beta chains below come from one sample, sequenced in a study of control samples from healthy donors and cancer patients. Method: immunoSEQ multiplex PCR; TCRdb's copy keeps in-frame clones and lacks some. The data hold about 120,000 clones, with roughly 89% observed a single time. Sequenced sample: blood. The receptors derive from a man aged 25 to 40 in good health.

In this sample, this clone turned up a few times. The chain links TRBV6-1 to TRBJ1-2; no definite D call. The CDR3 is 13 amino acids. Between the trimmed V and J ends, which lost 1 base and 4 bases, there was a span of 7 bases. Germline lookup yields CDR1 MNHNS and CDR2 SASEGT. The CDR3: CASSEGGVYGYTF. The CDR3, as DNA: TGTGCCAGCAGTGAAGGCGGAGTCTATGGCTACACCTTC.

This chain uses TRBV18 with TRBJ2-1, with D possibly matching TRBD2 (6 bases). CDR3 length: 15 residues. The V end lost 6 bases, the J end lost 5 bases, and 17 bases lay between the germline ends. Germline CDR1 and CDR2: KGHSH and LQKENI. CDR3 bases: TGTGCCAGCTCTCGGAGAGGGACTTATGACAATGAGCAGTTCTTC. It encodes CASSRRGTYDNEQFF.

The DNA for the CDR3 is TGTGCCTGGAGTGTCGGATATGGCTACACCTTC. Translated, it gives CAWSVGYGYTF. The chain employs TRBV30 and TRBJ1-2; D unresolved. CDR3 length: 11 amino acids. V lost 0 bases and J 5 bases, leaving 4 bases between the germline ends. Germline V gives CDR1 GTSNPN, CDR2 SVGIG (reference sequence).

CDR3: CAIRDRATDTQYF. CDR3 nucleotide sequence: TGTGCCATCAGGGACAGGGCTACAGATACGCAGTATTTT. V is TRBV10-3 and J is TRBJ2-3; 8 bases line up with TRBD1. Germline V lookup: CDR1 ENHRY, CDR2 SYGVKD. V lost 6 bases to trimming and J lost 3 bases; unmatched junction nucleotides: 2. This CDR3 contains 13 residues.

The chain combines TRBV11-3 with TRBJ1-1, with D possibly being TRBD1 (6 bases). This CDR3 contains 16 residues. Germline values: CDR1 SGHNT, CDR2 YENEEA. V was trimmed by 5 bases and J by 0 bases, leaving 16 bases between them. CDR3 region: CASSLRGGQMNTEAFF. CDR3 sequence (DNA): TGTGCCAGCAGCCTCCGGGGGGGGCAAATGAACACTGAAGCTTTCTTT.

The chain employs TRBV2 and TRBJ2-7, with D possibly matching TRBD1 (6 bases). Trimming took off 2 bases at V and 4 bases at J, with 12 bases between the two ends. The germline V gene encodes CDR1 SNHLY and CDR2 FYNNEI. This CDR3 is built from 14 residues. The CDR3 DNA reads as TGTGCCAGCAGTGAACAGGGGCCTCATTACGAGCAGTACTTC. This codes for CASSEQGPHYEQYF. The variable domain in full, completed from reference TRBV2 and TRBJ2-7, reads EPEVTQTPSHQVTQMGQEVILRCVPISNHLYFYWYRQILGQKVEFLVSFYNNEISEKSEIFDDQFSVERPDGSNFTLKIRSTKLEDSAMYFCASSEQGPHYEQYFGPGTRLTVT.

This clone was detected once. J is TRBJ1-1 and V is TRBV9; D is ambiguous. Trimming took off 0 bases at V and 6 bases at J, with 12 bases between the two ends. Germline CDR1 reads SGDLS; CDR2 reads YYNGEE. The CDR3 extends over 14 amino acids. CDR3 region: CASSVEFLSAEAFF. The CDR3 coding sequence is TGTGCCAGCAGCGTAGAGTTCCTCTCCGCTGAAGCTTTCTTT.

The genes are TRBV3-1 (or the pseudogene TRBV3-2) and TRBJ1-1, with 7 bases identical to TRBD1. The V segment lost 3 bases and the J segment 10 bases; nucleotides outside the gene matches: 8. This CDR3 is built from 13 residues. The germline CDR1 and CDR2 sequences are LGHDT and YNNKEL (reference sequence). This CDR3 reads CASSQGRGRVAFF. The CDR3 DNA sequence: TGTGCCAGCAGCCAGGGCAGGGGGAGGGTAGCTTTCTTT.

This clone came up once. V and J are TRBV2 and TRBJ2-5; a weak D match, TRBD1 (6 bases). The V end was cut by 4 bases, the J end by 3 bases, with 9 bases between. From germline, CDR1 is SNHLY and CDR2 FYNNEI. This CDR3 region has 13 residues. Written as DNA, the CDR3 is TGTGCCAGCAGTGCCCGACAGGAAGAGACCCAGTACTTC. It is translated as CASSARQEETQYF. Full variable domain (remainder filled in from reference TRBV2 and TRBJ2-5): EPEVTQTPSHQVTQMGQEVILRCVPISNHLYFYWYRQILGQKVEFLVSFYNNEISEKSEIFDDQFSVERPDGSNFTLKIRSTKLEDSAMYFCASSARQEETQYFGPGTRLLVL.

This clone was found once. This sequence joins TRBV3-1 (or the pseudogene TRBV3-2) and TRBJ2-3, with D maybe TRBD2 (7 bases). Germline V gene data show CDR1 as LGHDT and CDR2 as YNNKEL (reference sequence). The germline V and J ends were trimmed by 1 base and 2 bases, with 25 bases remaining between them. The CDR3 spans 20 residues. CDR3 sequence: CASSQVGSGGTRGPTDTQYF. DNA for the CDR3: TGTGCCAGCAGCCAAGTCGGTTCCGGGGGAACGCGGGGGCCCACAGATACGCAGTATTTT.

For the CDR3, the DNA is TGTGCCAGCCGAGGAACAGGGGCGAAGGACTATGGCTACACCTTC. Encoded protein: CASRGTGAKDYGYTF. The chain combines TRBV27 with TRBJ1-2; 7 nucleotides match TRBD1. The CDR3 has 15 amino acids. The V gene end was trimmed by 8 bases and the J gene end by 3 bases; junction bases not matched to a gene: 12. The germline V gene encodes CDR1 MNHEY and CDR2 SMNVEV (reference sequence).

The chain couples TRBV18 to TRBJ1-3, with D unclear. Germline-derived CDR1 and CDR2 are KGHSH and LQKENI. The V and J ends lost 1 base and 4 bases respectively, with 2 bases between them. There are 12 residues in the CDR3. The CDR3 region is CASSPQGNTIYF. CDR3 in DNA: TGTGCCAGCTCACCACAAGGAAACACCATATATTTT.

This chain links TRBV28 with TRBJ1-5; D is unclear. Germline CDR1 is MDHEN and CDR2 is SYDVKM. This CDR3 spans 11 amino acids. Trimming stripped 4 bases from V and 6 bases from J, with 4 bases between. Here the CDR3 DNA reads TGTGCCAGCAGTTATAGTCAGCCCCAGCATTTT. Its translation: CASSYSQPQHF.

The chain is built from TRBV5-8 and TRBJ1-1; the D is unclear. This CDR3 has 8 amino acids. Germline values: CDR1 SGHTS, CDR2 YDEGEE. CDR3 sequence reads: CSPRLPFF. The CDR3 DNA reads TGTTCCCCTAGACTGCCTTTCTTT.

This clone was picked up one time. The chain is built from TRBV19 and TRBJ1-6; no reliable D call. Germline assignment: CDR1 LNHDA and CDR2 SQIVND (reference sequence). The CDR3 is made up of 14 amino acids. Trimming removed 5 bases at V and 8 bases at J, with 13 bases between. CDR3 amino acids: CASSESRTHSPLHF. CDR3 bases: TGTGCCAGTAGTGAATCCCGAACCCATTCACCCCTCCACTTT.

The V and J genes are TRBV18 and TRBJ1-4; the D gene is possibly TRBD1 (5 bases). In germline, CDR1 is KGHSH, CDR2 LQKENI. This CDR3 is 16 amino acids long. Trimming cost V 6 bases and J 2 bases, with 16 bases left between them. This CDR3 is CASSRGRRATNEKLFF. The DNA of the CDR3 is TGTGCCAGCTCTCGTGGACGCAGGGCGACTAATGAAAAACTGTTTTTT. The whole variable domain, remainder taken from reference TRBV18 and TRBJ1-4, is NAGVMQNPRHLVRRRGQEARLRCSPMKGHSHVYWYRQLPEEGLKFMVYLQKENIIDESGMPKERFSAEFPKEGPSILRIQQVVRGDSAAYFCASSRGRRATNEKLFFGSGTQLSVL.

V gene TRBV19 combines with J gene TRBJ1-5; D might be TRBD1 (5 bases). The V and J ends lost 7 bases and 5 bases respectively, with 15 bases between them. The CDR3 covers 14 residues. Germline V CDR1 and CDR2: LNHDA, SQIVND (reference sequence). CDR3 protein: CASTEGARDQPQHF. Written as DNA, the CDR3 is TGTGCCAGTACCGAAGGGGCCCGAGATCAGCCCCAGCATTTT.

The V call is TRBV4-2, the J call TRBJ2-1, with 12 bases matching TRBD2. The germline V gene has CDR1 LGHNA and CDR2 YNFKEQ. V trimming: 4 bases; J trimming: 6 bases; junction bases outside the gene matches: 4. The CDR3 is 15 amino acids. In nucleotides, the CDR3 is TGTGCCAGCAGCCCCTTGACTAGCGGGGGCAATGAGCAGTTCTTC. Amino acid sequence: CASSPLTSGGNEQFF.

CDR3: CASSEFVGNQPQHF. In DNA, the CDR3 is TGTGCCAGCAGTGAATTCGTGGGCAATCAGCCCCAGCATTTT. V is TRBV6-1 and J is TRBJ1-5; the D is unclear. This CDR3 comprises 14 residues. Trimming removed 2 bases at V and 2 bases at J, with 7 bases between. CDR1 is MNHNS, CDR2 SASEGT, per germline.

This chain links TRBV18 with TRBJ2-7; possibly TRBD1 for D (5 bases). Per germline, CDR1 KGHSH and CDR2 LQKENI. The CDR3 covers 15 residues. V was clipped by 3 bases and J by 0 bases, with 12 bases between them. DNA for the CDR3: TGTGCCAGCTCACCCTTGCGACAGTTCTCCTACGAGCAGTACTTC. Translating it yields CASSPLRQFSYEQYF.

V and J are TRBV5-6 and TRBJ1-6; 7 bases match TRBD1. The CDR3 runs 14 residues. J gave up 10 bases and V 0 bases, and 4 bases lay outside the gene matches. The germline V gene encodes CDR1 SGHDT and CDR2 YYEEEE. CDR3 sequence (DNA): TGTGCCAGCAGCTTGGGGCCAGGGGGGTCACCCCTCCACTTT. This translates into CASSLGPGGSPLHF.

The rearrangement joins TRBV4-1 to TRBJ1-5, with D unresolved. The V gene lost 1 base and the J gene lost 6 bases, with 13 bases spanning the gap. The CDR3 consists of 15 residues. Germline assignment: CDR1 MGHRA and CDR2 YSYEKL. The chain's CDR3 is CASSQGLTRSQPQHF. Written as DNA, the CDR3 is TGCGCCAGCAGCCAAGGCCTGACAAGGAGTCAGCCCCAGCATTTT.

The table lists this clone with a count of one. The chain employs TRBV3-1 (or the pseudogene TRBV3-2) and TRBJ1-5; D remains ambiguous. V gave up 1 base and J gave up 6 bases, with 7 bases separating them. The length of the CDR3 is 13 residues. The germline V gene encodes CDR1 LGHDT and CDR2 YNNKEL (reference sequence). CDR3: CASSQAPRQPQHF. The CDR3, as DNA: TGTGCCAGCAGCCAAGCGCCGCGTCAGCCCCAGCATTTT.

The J gene is TRBJ1-3, the V gene TRBV30, with D possibly being TRBD1 (6 bases). Germline values: CDR1 GTSNPN, CDR2 SVGIG (reference sequence). Trimming cost V 5 bases and J 2 bases, with 22 bases left between them. This CDR3 comprises 17 residues. In DNA form, the CDR3 reads TGTGCCTGGGGGGACTCTCAACAGGGAACCGCTGGAAACACCATATATTTT. This encodes CAWGDSQQGTAGNTIYF. The full variable domain, with the rest looked up from reference TRBV30 and TRBJ1-3, is SQTIHQWPATLVQPVGSPLSLECTVEGTSNPNLYWYRQAAGRGLQLLFYSVGIGQISSEVPQNLSASRPQDRQFILSSKKLLLSDSGFYLCAWGDSQQGTAGNTIYFGEGSWLTVV.

The gene calls are TRBV7-3 and TRBJ2-3, with D unresolved. Germline CDR1 SGHTA, CDR2 FQGTGA. The CDR3 is 13 amino acids. Trimming removed 5 bases from V and 9 bases from J, with 15 bases in between. In nucleotides, the CDR3 is TGTGCCAGCAGCCCTAATACCCGAGAGACGCAGTATTTT. Its translation: CASSPNTRETQYF.